A selection of T cell receptor beta chains follows, all from one sample in a study of T cells in Graves' hyperthyroidism and ophthalmopathy. TCRdb passed the multiplex PCR reads through MiXCR, listing each CDR3 protein once. The repertoire includes 310,000 or so distinct CDR3 sequences, 17% of them detected once, and around 58% sits in the top ten. Sequenced input: blood. These receptors all stem from a woman aged 55-69 years with Graves' ophthalmopathy. Each CDR3 is given with its conserved first and last residue. The D gene is left open where the match is weak. The listing skips clone size in some rows; elsewhere it reads once, few, many or a size class.

d_call	j_call	clone_size	cdr3_length	v_call	cdr3_aa	cdr3_nt
TRBD2	TRBJ2-3	NA	14	TRBV27	CASSWLAGADTQYF	TGTGCCAGCAGTTGGCTAGCGGGAGCAGATACGCAGTATTTT
NA	TRBJ1-6	NA	16	TRBV6-2/TRBV6-3	CASSFWTNQKNSPLHF	TGTGCCAGCAGTTTTTGGACAAATCAAAAAAATTCACCCCTCCACTTT
NA	TRBJ1-2	few	12	TRBV20-1	CSASTENYGYTF	TGCAGTGCTAGTACGGAAAACTATGGCTACACCTTC
NA	TRBJ2-3	few	14	TRBV9	CASSVKGILDTQYF	TGTGCCAGCAGCGTAAAAGGCATTCTGGATACGCAGTATTTT
NA	TRBJ1-2	NA	14	TRBV4-3	CASSQLYRVDGYTF	TGCGCCAGCAGCCAACTTTACAGGGTCGATGGCTACACCTTC
TRBD2	TRBJ2-7	many	16	TRBV6-2/TRBV6-3	CASSYPLRGFSYEQYF	TGTGCCAGCAGTTACCCTTTGCGGGGGTTCTCCTACGAGCAGTACTTC
NA	TRBJ2-7	NA	14	TRBV25-1	CASSGHGPTGEQYF	TGTGCCAGCAGTGGTCACGGTCCGACGGGGGAGCAGTACTTC
NA	TRBJ2-7	NA	14	TRBV14	CASSRARLGGEQYF	TGTGCCAGCAGCCGGGCGCGTTTGGGGGGCGAGCAGTACTTC
NA	TRBJ1-2	many	14	TRBV6-2/TRBV6-3	CASSRKSGVYGYTF	TGTGCCAGCAGTCGTAAATCGGGAGTCTATGGCTACACCTTC
NA	TRBJ2-5	many	10	TRBV28	CASSFETQYF	TGTGCCAGCAGTTTTGAGACCCAGTACTTC
TRBD2	TRBJ2-7	many	17	TRBV15	CATSRAGTSGRTYEQYF	TGTGCCACCAGCAGAGCCGGGACTAGCGGGCGGACCTACGAGCAGTACTTC
NA	TRBJ1-1	few	15	TRBV9	CASSVTGHPNTEAFF	TGTGCCAGCAGCGTTACGGGACACCCGAACACTGAAGCTTTCTTT
NA	TRBJ1-6	NA	16	TRBV20-1	CSAREKGGVGNSPLHF	TGCAGTGCTAGAGAAAAAGGAGGGGTTGGTAATTCACCCCTCCACTTT
TRBD1	TRBJ2-1	many	15	TRBV12-3/TRBV12-4	CASETSGTGNNEQFF	TGTGCCAGCGAAACCTCCGGGACAGGGAACAATGAGCAGTTCTTC
TRBD2	TRBJ2-7	many	14	TRBV20-1	CSASSGGDSYEQYF	TGCAGTGCCAGTAGCGGGGGTGATTCCTACGAGCAGTACTTC
TRBD2	TRBJ2-5	many	16	TRBV9	CASSIRTSGGSETQYF	TGTGCCAGCAGCATACGGACTAGCGGGGGTTCGGAGACCCAGTACTTC
NA	TRBJ1-2	many	14	TRBV3-1	CASSQYNGAYGYTF	TGTGCCAGCAGCCAGTATAACGGTGCCTATGGCTACACCTTC
NA	TRBJ2-2	NA	14	TRBV7-7	CASSFGPNTGELFF	TGTGCTAGCAGCTTCGGACCCAACACCGGGGAGCTGTTTTTT
NA	TRBJ2-4	few	16	TRBV6-1	CASSEKSREGKNIQYF	TGTGCCAGCAGTGAGAAGTCGCGAGAAGGCAAAAACATTCAGTACTTC
NA	TRBJ1-1	many	19	TRBV20-1	CSASRPGRSSTYMNTEAFF	TGCAGTGCTTCGAGACCGGGACGGAGTTCGACTTACATGAACACTGAAGCTTTCTTT
TRBD1	TRBJ1-1	few	12	TRBV6-5	CASSYSRGHAFF	TGTGCCAGCAGTTACTCCAGGGGGCACGCTTTCTTT
NA	TRBJ2-2	many	13	TRBV11-3	CASSPRRVGELFF	TGTGCCAGCAGCCCCCGTAGGGTCGGGGAGCTGTTTTTT
NA	TRBJ2-3	once	14	TRBV7-9	CASSLWGITDTQYF	TGTGCCAGCAGCTTATGGGGGATTACAGATACGCAGTATTTT
NA	TRBJ2-7	NA	13	TRBV5-1	CASSSTPSYEQYF	TGCGCCAGCAGCTCGACTCCCTCCTACGAGCAGTACTTC
TRBD1	TRBJ2-7	many	13	TRBV20-1	CSPSPDRRYEQYF	TGCAGTCCCAGTCCGGACAGGCGCTACGAGCAGTACTTC
TRBD1	TRBJ2-1	many	15	TRBV20-1	CSARVGQGLYNEQFF	TGCAGTGCTAGAGTGGGACAGGGACTCTACAATGAGCAGTTCTTC
NA	TRBJ2-7	many	17	TRBV7-9	CASSPDFLGPDGLEQYF	TGTGCCAGCAGCCCGGATTTCCTCGGGCCCGACGGACTCGAGCAGTACTTC
NA	TRBJ1-5	many	14	TRBV12-3/TRBV12-4	CASSANPGNQPQHF	TGTGCCAGCAGTGCTAACCCCGGGAATCAGCCCCAGCATTTT
TRBD1	TRBJ2-2	NA	15	TRBV20-1	CSARDRVISTGELFF	TGCAGTGCTAGGGACAGGGTGATTAGCACCGGGGAGCTGTTTTTT
NA	TRBJ2-7	many	15	TRBV6-1	CASRSDRRDSYEQYF	TGTGCCAGCAGAAGCGATCGGCGGGACTCCTACGAGCAGTACTTC
NA	TRBJ2-7	many	11	TRBV3-1	CASSQFYEQYF	TGTGCCAGCAGCCAATTCTACGAGCAGTACTTC
NA	TRBJ2-4	NA	16	TRBV20-1	CSARSLLPPAENIQYF	TGCAGTGCTAGATCCCTCCTCCCCCCCGCCGAAAACATTCAGTACTTC
NA	TRBJ2-6	NA	15	TRBV7-3	CASSLGQPGANVLTF	TGTGCCAGCAGCTTAGGGCAGCCTGGGGCCAACGTCCTGACTTTC
NA	TRBJ1-6	NA	13	TRBV4-2	CASSQRINSPLHF	TGTGCCAGCAGCCAACGCATCAATTCACCCCTCCACTTT
TRBD1	TRBJ1-5	NA	15	TRBV4-1	CASSRDRGGTWPQHF	TGCGCCAGCAGTCGGGACAGGGGAGGGACATGGCCCCAGCATTTT
NA	TRBJ2-7	NA	15	TRBV28	CASSLSGSAHYEQCF	TGTGCCAGCAGTTTAAGCGGGTCGGCACACTACGAGCAGTGCTTC
NA	TRBJ1-1	NA	14	TRBV4-3	CASSLGRGGTEAFF	TGCGCCAGCAGCCTCGGAAGGGGAGGAACTGAAGCTTTCTTT
TRBD1	TRBJ1-1	NA	14	TRBV19	CASSTDRGNTEAFF	TGTGCCAGTAGTACAGACAGGGGGAACACTGAAGCTTTCTTT
TRBD2	TRBJ2-3	few	18	TRBV11-2	CASSLGSGLAGGVDTQYF	TGTGCCAGCAGCTTAGGGTCGGGACTAGCGGGGGGCGTGGATACGCAGTATTTT
NA	TRBJ2-3	many	16	TRBV7-2	CASSSPPGIRTDTQYF	TGTGCCAGCAGCTCCCCACCCGGGATACGCACAGATACGCAGTATTTT
TRBD1	TRBJ1-2	many	14	TRBV3-1	CASSHPGTAPGYTF	TGTGCCAGCAGCCACCCCGGGACAGCGCCGGGCTACACCTTC
NA	TRBJ1-1	many	13	TRBV3-1	CASSQGTGQGAFF	TGTGCCAGCAGCCAAGGCACAGGGCAGGGAGCTTTCTTT
NA	TRBJ1-1	NA	16	TRBV20-1	CSAHRYSGRMNTEAFF	TGCAGTGCCCATAGGTACAGCGGGCGAATGAACACTGAAGCTTTCTTT
NA	TRBJ1-5	many	17	TRBV12-3/TRBV12-4	CASSPSPHQGPARPQHF	TGTGCCAGCAGCCCGTCCCCACATCAGGGGCCTGCTAGGCCCCAGCATTTT
NA	TRBJ1-3	many	17	TRBV3-1	CASSQWAVGRSGNTIYF	TGTGCCAGCAGCCAATGGGCCGTAGGGCGCTCTGGAAACACCATATATTTT
NA	TRBJ1-2	NA	12	TRBV9	CASERVNYGYTF	TGTGCCTCAGAGAGAGTAAACTATGGCTACACCTTC
NA	TRBJ2-1	few	17	TRBV7-2	CASSLVGGTSSYNEQFF	TGTGCCAGCAGCTTAGTGGGCGGGACAAGCTCCTACAATGAGCAGTTCTTC
TRBD2	TRBJ2-3	many	15	TRBV6-2/TRBV6-3	CASSSPGGAGDTQYF	TGTGCCAGCAGTTCTCCCGGGGGGGCCGGAGATACGCAGTATTTT
NA	TRBJ1-5	many	14	TRBV7-2	CASSLSDSNQPQHF	TGTGCCAGCAGCTTATCGGATAGCAATCAGCCCCAGCATTTT